This T cell receptor beta chain stems from a study of cytomegalovirus exposure and HLA in healthy donors. In the PCR, 60 Vbeta and 13 Jbeta primers were used. Sequencing used immunoSEQ multiplex PCR; TCRdb keeps in-frame clones, though not all of them. The sample includes approximately 160,000 clones, 75% to 80% of them seen just once. Germline V CDR1 and CDR2: MRHNA, SNTAGT. After removal of 2 bases from V and 6 bases from J, the junction contained 21 bases not matched to a gene. The CDR3 is 19 residues long. The source is a male donor in good health and CMV-seronegative. The specimen was PBMCs. V usage is TRBV6-4 and J usage is TRBJ2-7; 8 nucleotides match TRBD1. The chain's CDR3 is CASSDLEQDRVVKECEQYF. Here the CDR3 DNA reads TGTGCCAGCAGTGACCTCGAGCAGGACAGGGTTGTTAAGGAATGCGAGCAGTACTTC.